This entry is about one TCR beta chain. No antigen is known for it. This table comes from immunoSEQ multiplex PCR, and its TCRdb copy is limited to in-frame clones, with some not included. The table has 65,000 to 90,000 clones, more than 80% seen once. This entry is derived from a study of OX40 agonist ivuxolimab in advanced cancers. At the level of the study: Ivuxolimab is an agonistic anti-OX40 (CD134) antibody, and patients were treated with it. Whole-study results and caveats: At doses 0.1 to 3.0 mg/kg, CD4+ and CD8+ clones expanded.

Trimming pared 5 bases from V and 6 bases from J, leaving 18 bases between. Germline V gene data show CDR1 as SEHNR and CDR2 as FQNEAQ (reference sequence). This CDR3 has 15 residues. The TCR originated in an adult with an advanced solid tumor such as melanoma, head and neck, liver or kidney cancer. The sample in question was CD4+ or CD8+ T cells sorted from blood, obtained in a trial of the OX40 agonist ivuxolimab. The chain links TRBV7-9 to TRBJ2-3; possibly TRBD2 for D (6 bases). The CDR3 DNA sequence: TGTGCCAGCAGCCCCGCTAGCGTTGGGCGGGATACGCAGTATTTT. Its protein is CASSPASVGRDTQYF.